This T cell receptor beta chain was profiled in a study of identical twins (TCRdb year 2016). Describing the broader study: To test whether fetal clonotypes persist, the study used deep sequencing on TCR alpha and beta repertoires from monozygotic twins, unrelated adults of various ages, and cord blood. To rule out contamination, the twin experiments were replicated at different times with different library preparation protocols.

From its cysteine to its phenylalanine, the CDR3 spans 13 amino acids. The DNA shown is the 39-base CDR3, in frame from base 1. Ends trimmed: V by 7 bases, J by 2 bases; bases unmatched to a gene: 4. In its sample, this clonotype was seen a few times. Its recognized antigen is unknown. No per-base quality is available; no much larger clone lies one base away. Every donor in the study was a healthy Caucasian. Miltenyi CD45RO+ enrichment and human naive T-cell isolation kits were used to isolate memory (CD45RO+) and naive T cells from PBMC. The receptor library was made with 5' RACE. For sequencing, an Illumina HiSeq 2000 was employed. A universal primer binding site was added through template switching, and the final cDNA carried a unique molecular identifier so that TCR cDNA molecules could be counted accurately. First-strand cDNA for TCR alpha and beta chains was synthesized from specific primers in the conserved constant-segment region. To control for contamination, every cDNA library carried two barcodes: a SMART-Mk sample barcode plus Illumina barcodes. TruSeq adapter sequences, together with Illumina sample barcodes, were added in two successive PCR steps. The TCR alpha and beta cDNA libraries were sequenced on the Illumina HiSeq platform using custom primers. The published analysis was carried out like this. Unique molecular identifiers were extracted from raw reads with MiGEC, and CDR3 positions were determined with MiXCR. Recombination models were inferred per individual with the repgenHMM and IGoR tools using an EM algorithm. Shared clonotypes were analyzed with the tcR package in R, and sharing was normalized by the product of cloneset sizes. To study raw recombination free of thymic and clonal selection effects, out-of-frame nonproductive sequences were analyzed. TCRdb applied fastp at Q25 and MiXCR to the public reads, then kept only in-frame beta chains. Rows are combined by CDR3 protein, so each entry shows the most common genes and DNA. It is TCRdb's table, rather than the study itself, that gives the V and J calls and clone size. Here the sample has about 250,000 distinct CDR3 sequences; about an eighth occur a single time. 8.8% of the sample rests with the top ten.

Beyond this particular receptor, the publication reports: Fewer insertions were carried by abundant cord blood beta clonotypes, a similar but weaker trend appeared in young adult naive repertoires, and no such trend appeared in memory repertoires. Compared with coincidental sharing between unrelated individuals, an excess of low generation-probability sequences was observed among out-of-frame TCR alpha sequences shared between twins. In beta out-of-frame sequences, excess twin sharing was weaker, because having fewer shared sequences lowered the signal-to-noise ratio. Because the same donors could not be followed over many years, conclusions were based on cross-sectional statistical analysis. Zero-insertion analyses could be partly confounded by invariant T cells such as MAIT and iNKT, though diverse VJ usage argued against such confounding for most clonotypes. In monozygotic twins, recombination models systematically underestimated out-of-frame TCR alpha sharing, but the models matched the sharing seen between unrelated individuals.

The chain joins TRBV12-3 or TRBV12-4 to TRBJ2-5, and 7 junction bases match TRBD2. Sequenced sample: memory (CD45RO+) T cells sorted from blood. The cell subset or site label on this specimen signifies: CD45RO+ enriched T cells. The sequence was obtained from a woman younger than 30 in good health. Read as DNA, the sequence is TGTGCCAGCACGCGGGAGCCTCAAGAGACCCAGTACTTC. Translated, this is CASTREPQETQYF.